The 15 T cell receptor beta chains listed next were all sequenced from one sample in a study of blood T cell repertoires in COVID-19 (TCRdb year 2020). Libraries came from the immunoSEQ multiplex PCR assay. Sourced from immuneACCESS, this table was stored by TCRdb with only in-frame sequences that have V and J called. A share of the clones is absent; for the studies checked, an unresolved V gene accounts for under half, and the remainder has no known explanation. In this sample the table shows about 250,000 clones, about four fifths of which occur a single time. Of the sample, nearly 9% is held by the ten largest clones. Sequencing used peripheral blood. Source of these receptors: a man older than 75 with acute or convalescent COVID-19.

The gene calls are TRBV19 and TRBJ2-1, with 8 nucleotides matching TRBD2. The CDR3 consists of 17 residues. Germline V gives CDR1 LNHDA, CDR2 SQIVND (reference sequence). Trimming cost V 2 bases and J 1 base; bases outside gene matches: 7. CDR3: CASSIIAGLVSYNEQFF. For the CDR3, the DNA is TGTGCCAGTAGTATAATTGCGGGACTAGTGTCCTACAATGAGCAGTTCTTC.

V usage is TRBV18 and J usage is TRBJ1-2, with 9 bases that match TRBD1. Trimming cost V 5 bases and J 8 bases; bases outside gene matches: 12. Germline V CDR1 and CDR2: KGHSH, LQKENI. CDR3 length: 15 residues. CDR3 sequence reads: CASSNQPGTGPGYTF. The CDR3 DNA follows: TGTGCCAGCTCAAATCAACCCGGGACAGGGCCCGGCTACACCTTC. Full variable domain (missing parts from reference TRBV18 and TRBJ1-2): NAGVMQNPRHLVRRRGQEARLRCSPMKGHSHVYWYRQLPEEGLKFMVYLQKENIIDESGMPKERFSAEFPKEGPSILRIQQVVRGDSAAYFCASSNQPGTGPGYTFGSGTRLTVV.

The genes are TRBV5-4 and TRBJ2-7; D is undetermined. This CDR3 spans 12 amino acids. CDR1 and CDR2 (germline): SGHNT, YYREEE (reference sequence). With 1 base removed from V and 3 bases from J, the gap between germline ends came to 5 bases. CDR3 sequence (DNA): TGTGCCAGCAGCTTGTCCAACTACGAGCAGTACTTC. Its protein product is CASSLSNYEQYF.

V gene TRBV6-1 combines with J gene TRBJ2-1; TRBD1 aligns across 8 bases. The CDR3 is made up of 17 amino acids. Unmatched junction bases numbered 9, after V lost 4 bases and J lost 1 base. From germline, CDR1 is MNHNS and CDR2 SASEGT. CDR3 nucleotides: TGTGCCAGCAGTGGTCCCAGGGGGCGAGCTTCCTACAATGAGCAGTTCTTC. Protein: CASSGPRGRASYNEQFF.

The chain recombines TRBV18 with TRBJ2-5; 7 positions agree with TRBD2. The CDR3 runs 16 residues. The germline V gene encodes CDR1 KGHSH and CDR2 LQKENI. The J segment lost 1 base and the V segment lost 1 base, leaving 6 bases of the junction unmatched. Here the CDR3 reads CASSPQRGVLQETQYF. CDR3 nucleotides: TGTGCCAGCTCACCACAGCGGGGCGTACTCCAAGAGACCCAGTACTTC.

The chain joins TRBV28 to TRBJ2-2; 8 positions match TRBD1. The CDR3 is 14 residues long. V trimming: 4 bases; J trimming: 4 bases; junction bases outside the gene matches: 2. CDR1 MDHEN and CDR2 SYDVKM come from the germline V gene. CDR3 in amino acids: CASSWTGTTGELFF. Written as DNA, the CDR3 is TGTGCCAGCAGTTGGACAGGGACCACCGGGGAGCTGTTTTTT.

The CDR3 DNA reads TGTGCCAGCAGTCGAAAACCGGGTGAGCAGTTCTTC. Protein product: CASSRKPGEQFF. This chain connects TRBV14 to TRBJ2-1; D call uncertain. The germline CDR1 and CDR2 sequences are SGHDN and FVKESK. The CDR3 has 12 amino acids. V was pared by 6 bases and J by 9 bases, with 12 bases between.

The chain couples TRBV27 to TRBJ1-5; D gene ambiguous. This CDR3 is built from 15 residues. Germline CDR1 is MNHEY and CDR2 is SMNVEV (reference sequence). V lost 3 bases to trimming and J lost 0 bases, with 9 bases between them. The CDR3 protein is CASSFGTVSNQPQHF. In nucleotides, the CDR3 is TGTGCCAGCAGTTTTGGCACAGTTAGCAATCAGCCCCAGCATTTT.

The chain links TRBV12-5 to TRBJ1-1; D is unresolved. This CDR3 contains 15 residues. V was pared by 6 bases and J by 3 bases, with 17 bases between. From germline, CDR1 is LGHNT and CDR2 FRNRAP. DNA of the CDR3: TGTGCTAGTGGCCCAACCACGAGGGTAGACACTGAAGCTTTCTTT. It codes for CASGPTTRVDTEAFF.

The V and J genes are TRBV15 and TRBJ2-4, with 8 bases aligning to TRBD2. Germline CDR1 and CDR2: LNHNV and YYDKDF (reference sequence). The CDR3 spans 17 residues. Germline trimming cut 6 bases from V and 0 bases from J; bases unmatched to any gene: 10. The CDR3 is CATRPGGGPQAKNIQYF. CDR3 bases: TGTGCCACCAGACCGGGGGGGGGTCCGCAAGCCAAAAACATTCAGTACTTC.

With regard to this clone: The sample contains more than one DNA sequence encoding this CDR3. J is TRBJ2-7 and V is TRBV6-6, with 10 nucleotides matching TRBD1. V gave up 5 bases and J gave up 2 bases; unmatched junction bases: 6. This CDR3 is built from 15 residues. In germline, CDR1 is MNHNY, CDR2 SVGAGI (reference sequence). As DNA, the CDR3 is TGTGCCAGCAGTCCACGACAGGGGGCAGCCTACGAGCAGTACTTC. Amino acid sequence: CASSPRQGAAYEQYF.

This clone was seen a few times. This chain connects TRBV11-3 to TRBJ2-1, with 9 nucleotides matching TRBD1. The V gene end was trimmed by 6 bases and the J gene end by 4 bases; junction bases not matched to a gene: 10. The germline V gene encodes CDR1 SGHNT and CDR2 YENEEA. The CDR3 is 16 amino acids. CDR3 coding DNA: TGTGCCAGCAGTCCGCGAGGGGACAGGGAGTACAATGAGCAGTTCTTC. Its translation: CASSPRGDREYNEQFF.

The chain uses TRBV19 and TRBJ1-5; 10 bases map to TRBD1. V shed 10 bases and J 2 bases; nucleotides not matched to a gene: 8. In germline, CDR1 is LNHDA, CDR2 SQIVND (reference sequence). The length of the CDR3 is 15 residues. DNA for the CDR3: TGTGCCACCACACAGACAGGGGGCCGCAATCAGCCCCAGCATTTT. Its protein product is CATTQTGGRNQPQHF. Together with reference TRBV19 and TRBJ1-5, the CDR3 gives the full variable domain: DGGITQSPKYLFRKEGQNVTLSCEQNLNHDAMYWYRQDPGQGLRLIYYSQIVNDFQKGDIAEGYSVSREKKESFPLTVTSAQKNPTAFYLCATTQTGGRNQPQHFGDGTRLSIL.

The J gene is TRBJ2-7, the V gene TRBV2; TRBD1 aligns across 8 bases. CDR1 and CDR2 (germline): SNHLY, FYNNEI. CDR3 length: 15 residues. Germline trimming cut 7 bases from V and 6 bases from J; bases unmatched to any gene: 14. This chain's CDR3 is CASTPDRVGPSEQYF. CDR3 nucleotides: TGTGCCAGCACTCCGGACAGGGTAGGCCCCAGCGAGCAGTACTTC.

The rearrangement links TRBV10-3 to TRBJ2-7; maybe TRBD1 (5 bases). V was cut by 4 bases and J by 4 bases, with 11 bases left in between. CDR1 ENHRY and CDR2 SYGVKD come from the germline V gene. This CDR3 comprises 13 residues. This chain's CDR3 is CAISGQGLYEQYF. The CDR3, as DNA: TGTGCCATCAGTGGCCAGGGTCTGTACGAGCAGTACTTC.